The 29 T cell receptor beta chains below were found in one sample sequenced in a study of T cells in tuberculosis. Data came from immunoSEQ multiplex PCR; TCRdb stores just in-frame clones and leaves some out. The table includes around 60,000 clones, approximately 81% detected once. Thawed, overnight-rested PBMC were stained with GMM-loaded CD1B tetramer, viability dye and anti-CD3, then sorted. C32 glucose monomycolate from Rhodococcus equi was loaded onto the CD1B tetramers. Material for sequencing was CD1b-GMM tetramer-negative cells sorted from PBMCs. Receptors originate from an adult woman with latent tuberculosis.

The chain couples TRBV6-6 to TRBJ2-2; no definite D call. Trimming stripped 2 bases from V and 0 bases from J, with 10 bases between. The CDR3 sequence is 16 residues long. Germline V lookup: CDR1 MNHNY, CDR2 SVGAGI (reference sequence). The CDR3 DNA reads TGTGCCAGCAGTTACCTTGGTTCGGCGAACACCGGGGAGCTGTTTTTT. It is translated as CASSYLGSANTGELFF.

This sequence joins TRBV5-1 and TRBJ2-2; 14 nucleotides align to TRBD2. The CDR3 loop spans 18 amino acids. The junction had 12 bases not matched to a gene; V was cut back by 4 bases and J by 7 bases. Looked up from germline, CDR1 is SGHRS and CDR2 is YFSETQ. CDR3 in DNA: TGCGCCAGCAGCACCGGGACTAGCGGGAGAGGGTTCGGCGGGGAGCTGTTTTTT. It specifies CASSTGTSGRGFGGELFF.

The V and J genes are TRBV7-3 and TRBJ1-3; 9 bases map to TRBD1. Germline V CDR1 and CDR2: SGHTA, FQGTGA. The CDR3 has 18 amino acids. The junction had 13 bases not matched to a gene; V was cut back by 7 bases and J by 0 bases. CDR3 loop: CASIPAGTGLLSGNTIYF. The CDR3 DNA follows: TGTGCCAGCATTCCTGCCGGGACAGGGCTTCTCTCTGGAAACACCATATATTTT.

The rearrangement uses TRBV5-8 and TRBJ1-5; TRBD1 matches at 8 bases. Germline V gene sequence: CDR1 SGHTS, CDR2 YDEGEE. Trimming removed 4 bases from V and 12 bases from J; junction bases left unmatched: 9. The CDR3 runs to 13 residues. For the CDR3, the DNA is TGTGCCAGCAGCCCGGGACAGGCCCTGGGCCAGCATTTT. Amino acids: CASSPGQALGQHF.

This clone was observed a handful of times. The chain carries TRBV4-3 and TRBJ2-7; D uncertain. Trimming shortened V by 0 bases and J by 2 bases, and 5 bases separated the two germline ends. The CDR3 length is 13 residues. Per germline, CDR1 LGHNA and CDR2 YSLEER. The CDR3 sequence is CASSQDRTYEQYF. CDR3 DNA sequence: TGCGCCAGCAGCCAAGACAGGACCTACGAGCAGTACTTC.

This chain joins TRBV15 and TRBJ1-2; D gene uncertain. V gave up 0 bases and J gave up 2 bases, with 16 bases separating them. The CDR3 is 17 amino acids. CDR1 is LNHNV and CDR2 is YYDKDF in the germline V gene (reference sequence). The CDR3 here is CATSRDKRKNRNYGYTF. The DNA of the CDR3 is TGTGCCACCAGCAGAGATAAACGTAAGAACAGAAACTATGGCTACACCTTC.

This chain joins TRBV28 and TRBJ2-7; TRBD1 matches at 8 bases. The CDR3 is 14 amino acids. Germline V CDR1 and CDR2: MDHEN, SYDVKM. V gave up 6 bases and J gave up 0 bases; unmatched junction bases: 4. Written as DNA, the CDR3 is TGTGCCAGCAGGGGGGACAGGCCCTCCTACGAGCAGTACTTC. Its protein is CASRGDRPSYEQYF.

The genes are TRBV9 and TRBJ2-2; D remains ambiguous. Per the germline V gene, CDR1 is SGDLS and CDR2 is YYNGEE. This CDR3 region has 14 residues. The V and J ends lost 0 bases and 5 bases respectively, with 8 bases between them. The CDR3 DNA follows: TGTGCCAGCAGCGTAGGCATAGATACCGGGGAGCTGTTTTTT. Residues: CASSVGIDTGELFF.

The chain has TRBV7-2 and TRBJ1-1, with 9 bases aligning to TRBD1. The CDR3 is 15 residues long. Looked up from germline, CDR1 is SGHTA and CDR2 is FQGNSA. The V segment lost 1 base and the J segment 7 bases; nucleotides outside the gene matches: 7. CDR3 nucleotide sequence: TGTGCCAGCAGCTTAGTCCCGGGACAGGGAAGTGAAGCTTTCTTT. Translating it yields CASSLVPGQGSEAFF.

This clone was counted once. The chain joins TRBV6-5 to TRBJ1-6, with D possibly TRBD1 on 6 matching bases. Per the germline V gene, CDR1 is MNHEY and CDR2 is SVGAGI. There are 14 residues in the CDR3. Trimming removed 2 bases at V and 8 bases at J, with 10 bases between. The CDR3 DNA sequence: TGTGCCAGCAGTTACGACAGGCAGGATTCACCCCTCCACTTT. Its protein product is CASSYDRQDSPLHF.

The chain employs TRBV7-8 and TRBJ1-2; 7 nucleotides line up with TRBD1. The CDR3 covers 15 residues. The germline CDR1 and CDR2 sequences are SGHVS and FQNEAQ. The V segment lost 5 bases and the J segment 0 bases; nucleotides outside the gene matches: 6. The CDR3 nucleotides read TGTGCCAGCAGCCCACGGACAGGTGCTAACTATGGCTACACCTTC. Encoded protein: CASSPRTGANYGYTF.

This chain's CDR3 is CASSRRGGRMNTEAFF. Written as DNA, the CDR3 is TGTGCCAGCAGCCGACGTGGAGGACGGATGAACACTGAAGCTTTCTTT. The V and J genes are TRBV7-8 and TRBJ1-1; D gene unclear. The germline V gene encodes CDR1 SGHVS and CDR2 FQNEAQ. Trimming shortened V by 5 bases and J by 0 bases, and 16 bases separated the two germline ends. The CDR3 is 16 residues long. Together with reference TRBV7-8 and TRBJ1-1, the CDR3 gives the full variable domain: GAGVSQSPRYKVAKRGQDVALRCDPISGHVSLFWYQQALGQGPEFLTYFQNEAQLDKSGLPSDRFFAERPEGSVSTLKIQRTQQEDSAVYLCASSRRGGRMNTEAFFGQGTRLTVV.

The rearrangement links TRBV25-1 to TRBJ2-1; 7 bases match TRBD1. Germline V lookup: CDR1 MGHDK, CDR2 SYGVNS. This CDR3 spans 15 amino acids. V trimming: 7 bases; J trimming: 0 bases; junction bases outside the gene matches: 6. In DNA, the CDR3 is TGTGCCAGCAATCCCCGGGACAGCTCCTACAATGAGCAGTTCTTC. This translates into CASNPRDSSYNEQFF.

V is TRBV28 and J is TRBJ1-5; D is ambiguous. This CDR3 region has 12 residues. Germline CDR1 and CDR2: MDHEN and SYDVKM. V lost 4 bases to trimming and J lost 8 bases, with 9 bases between them. CDR3 bases: TGTGCCAGCAGTTCCCCTGCGGAGCCCCAGCATTTT. Translated: CASSSPAEPQHF.

This clone rates as medium-sized. This sequence joins TRBV7-9 and TRBJ2-7; 8 bases agree with TRBD1. Germline values: CDR1 SEHNR, CDR2 FQNEAQ (reference sequence). The CDR3 loop spans 15 amino acids. The ends lost 4 bases at V and 2 bases at J; junction bases unmatched: 7. CDR3 region: CASSSYSDRAYEQYF. CDR3 coding DNA: TGTGCCAGCAGCTCATACTCGGACAGGGCCTACGAGCAGTACTTC.

This rearrangement joins TRBV10-3 to TRBJ1-1, with 7 bases fitting TRBD1. Unmatched junction bases numbered 30, after V lost 4 bases and J lost 7 bases. Germline V lookup: CDR1 ENHRY, CDR2 SYGVKD. The CDR3 runs 21 residues. The CDR3 DNA is TGTGCCATCAGTGGAGGGACAGCCGGACATTCCGGAACCGTTGGCCTTTTTGAAGCTTTCTTT. The encoded protein is CAISGGTAGHSGTVGLFEAFF.

The chain combines TRBV18 with TRBJ2-5, with 10 positions matching TRBD1. TRBJ2-7 matches the DNA end more closely, so the J call is doubtful. The germline V gene has CDR1 KGHSH and CDR2 LQKENI. This CDR3 has 15 amino acids. The CDR3 DNA sequence: TGTGCCAGCTCAGATTGGACAGGGGGTAACTACGAGCAGTACTTC. This encodes CASSDWTGGNYEQYF.

The chain couples TRBV9 to TRBJ2-5; 7 bases align to TRBD2. J lost 1 base, V lost 1 base, and 7 bases had no gene match. Germline V gene data show CDR1 as SGDLS and CDR2 as YYNGEE. This CDR3 comprises 16 residues. In DNA form, the CDR3 reads TGTGCCAGCAGCGTACGGGGAGGGTCTACCCAAGAGACCCAGTACTTC. Translating gives CASSVRGGSTQETQYF.

The rearrangement joins TRBV6-1 to TRBJ2-2; D is perhaps TRBD1 (6 bases). Germline assignment: CDR1 MNHNS and CDR2 SASEGT. Trimming took off 5 bases at V and 6 bases at J, with 10 bases between the two ends. The CDR3 loop spans 13 amino acids. Written as DNA, the CDR3 is TGTGCCAGCAGTCCCAACAGGGCCGGGGAGCTGTTTTTT. Its protein product is CASSPNRAGELFF.

The V gene is TRBV30, the J gene TRBJ1-1; D gene unclear. CDR1 is GTSNPN, CDR2 SVGIG, per germline (reference sequence). Trimming pared 2 bases from V and 5 bases from J, leaving 18 bases between. CDR3 size: 15 residues. The CDR3 loop reads CAWSSRLWTGTEAFF. In DNA form, the CDR3 reads TGTGCCTGGAGTTCCAGACTATGGACCGGGACTGAAGCTTTCTTT.

The rearrangement joins TRBV2 to TRBJ2-1, with D hard to call. This CDR3 spans 11 amino acids. Germline assignment: CDR1 SNHLY and CDR2 FYNNEI. Trimming pared 4 bases from V and 12 bases from J, leaving 10 bases between. CDR3: CASSVATGQFF. CDR3 DNA: TGTGCCAGCAGTGTAGCAACCGGGCAGTTCTTC.

The rearrangement uses TRBV11-2 and TRBJ1-3; 11 positions match TRBD1. Germline V gives CDR1 SGHAT, CDR2 FQNNGV. The CDR3 contains 16 residues. V shed 5 bases and J 2 bases; nucleotides not matched to a gene: 5. The CDR3 region is CASSGGQGEPGNTIYF. CDR3 DNA: TGTGCCAGCAGCGGGGGACAGGGGGAACCTGGAAACACCATATATTTT.

This clone is a singleton in its sample. CDR3 residues: CASLEGNQPQHF. DNA of the CDR3: TGTGCCAGCCTGGAGGGGAATCAGCCCCAGCATTTT. V is TRBV28 and J is TRBJ1-5; D is perhaps TRBD1 (5 bases). Germline values: CDR1 MDHEN, CDR2 SYDVKM. CDR3 length equals 12 residues. With 8 bases removed from V and 4 bases from J, the gap between germline ends came to 9 bases.

This rearrangement joins TRBV4-2 to TRBJ2-7; the match to TRBD2 covers 7 bases. Trimming cost V 0 bases and J 12 bases; bases outside gene matches: 11. The CDR3 is made up of 14 amino acids. The germline V gene encodes CDR1 LGHNA and CDR2 YNFKEQ. The CDR3 sequence: CASSQEGDWGGRYF. In nucleotides, the CDR3 is TGTGCCAGCAGCCAAGAGGGGGACTGGGGGGGTAGGTACTTC.

The V gene is TRBV10-3, the J gene TRBJ2-1, with 8 bases fitting TRBD2. The CDR3 covers 16 residues. Per germline, CDR1 ENHRY and CDR2 SYGVKD. After removal of 4 bases from V and 0 bases from J, the junction contained 5 bases not matched to a gene. For the CDR3, the DNA is TGTGCCATCAGTGGAACGGGAGGGAGCTCCTACAATGAGCAGTTCTTC. The encoded protein is CAISGTGGSSYNEQFF.

The genes are TRBV6-1 and TRBJ1-2; D unresolved. The CDR3 extends over 13 amino acids. The V gene's germline CDR1 is MNHNS and CDR2 SASEGT. Trimming stripped 4 bases from V and 4 bases from J, with 10 bases between. The CDR3 is CASSGYRVYGYTF. In nucleotides, the CDR3 is TGTGCCAGCAGTGGGTACAGAGTCTATGGCTACACCTTC.

The rearrangement links TRBV6-5 to TRBJ1-1; D ambiguous. Between the trimmed V and J ends, which lost 5 bases and 6 bases, there was a span of 13 bases. Germline loops: CDR1 MNHEY, CDR2 SVGAGI. The CDR3 runs to 13 residues. CDR3 amino acids: CASSEAPYPEAFF. Here the CDR3 DNA reads TGTGCCAGCAGTGAAGCCCCCTACCCTGAAGCTTTCTTT.

The chain couples TRBV4-2 to TRBJ2-1; D is possibly TRBD2 (6 bases). Germline V gives CDR1 LGHNA, CDR2 YNFKEQ. V was clipped by 6 bases and J by 9 bases, with 15 bases between them. CDR3 size: 13 residues. The CDR3 nucleotides are TGTGCCAGCAGTCCGACTAGTGCGGGTGAGCAGTTCTTC. The encoded protein is CASSPTSAGEQFF.

This clone has a single count. J is TRBJ2-1 and V is TRBV27, with D perhaps TRBD1 (5 bases). This CDR3 has 17 amino acids. Trimming removed 0 bases at V and 3 bases at J, with 15 bases between. In germline, CDR1 is MNHEY, CDR2 SMNVEV (reference sequence). The CDR3, as DNA: TGTGCCAGCAGTTTATCGAAGGGGTCCCGCGGCTACAATGAGCAGTTCTTC. This codes for CASSLSKGSRGYNEQFF.